This TCR beta chain originates from a study of blood T cells in healthy people across ages. PCR was performed a second time for about 7 to 11 cycles using a sample-barcoded 5' primer and a J-beta primer mix. Each cDNA molecule was tagged by a template-switch adaptor that had 12 random nucleotides. From the 5' RACE reads, TCRdb called clonotypes with MiXCR, one entry per CDR3 protein. Of around 1.1 million distinct CDR3 sequences listed, approximately 38% are singletons. The study's findings and limits: A roughly linear age-dependent decrease characterized TCR beta diversity per million T cells. Naive T cell percentage and TCR beta diversity correlated strongly.

Individuals who donated were healthy Caucasians from Russia aged about 6 to 90. CDR3 length equals 13 residues. The germline V and J ends were trimmed by 2 bases and 3 bases, with 7 bases remaining between them. Germline assignment: CDR1 SEHNR and CDR2 FQNEAQ (reference sequence). This clonotype was counted only a few times. Its antigen remains unidentified. The clonotype originates from a man younger than 35 in good health. V and J are TRBV7-9 and TRBJ1-2; D is uncertain. The sequenced material came from blood. In DNA, the CDR3 is TGTGCCAGCAGCTTAACGGCGGACTATGGCTACACCTTC. Translation: CASSLTADYGYTF.